The 28 T cell receptor beta chains reported below all come from one sample, sequenced in a study of shared clonotypes between healthy human individuals. Clones were sequenced by immunoSEQ multiplex PCR, and TCRdb holds only the in-frame ones, with some missing. Altogether approximately 2,300,000 clones are present, around 92% being singletons, with the ten largest covering around 0.4%. Input material: naive CD4+ T cells from PBMCs. Subset noted: CD45RA+ positively selected. These receptors were obtained from a man aged 18 to 29 in good health. Some clones in this sample may be carry-over from other donors' samples.

The chain joins TRBV6-4 to TRBJ2-1, with 7 positions matching TRBD1. The germline gives CDR1 MRHNA, CDR2 SNTAGT. The CDR3 extends over 14 amino acids. V gave up 4 bases and J gave up 7 bases; unmatched junction bases: 7. The chain's CDR3 is CASSVGWDSNEQFF. CDR3 in DNA: TGTGCCAGCAGTGTGGGGTGGGACAGTAATGAGCAGTTCTTC.

The V gene is TRBV7-9, the J gene TRBJ2-3, with D hard to call. The V end lost 5 bases, the J end lost 9 bases, and 9 bases lay between the germline ends. Germline loops: CDR1 SEHNR, CDR2 FQNEAQ (reference sequence). CDR3 length: 11 amino acids. CDR3 in amino acids: CASSLPATQYF. CDR3 DNA: TGTGCCAGCAGCCTCCCAGCGACGCAGTATTTT.

The rearrangement uses TRBV28 and TRBJ2-7; TRBD2 matches at 11 bases. Germline V CDR1 and CDR2: MDHEN, SYDVKM. J gave up 6 bases and V 3 bases, and 7 bases lay outside the gene matches. This CDR3 has 15 amino acids. The CDR3 loop is CASSFLFSGRVEQYF. For the CDR3, the DNA is TGTGCCAGCAGTTTCCTATTTAGCGGGAGGGTCGAGCAGTACTTC.

The chain has TRBV4-1 and TRBJ2-1; a possible D gene is TRBD2 (5 bases). V shed 3 bases and J shed 12 bases, with 15 bases lying between them. Germline CDR1 MGHRA, CDR2 YSYEKL. CDR3 size: 13 residues. CDR3 nucleotide sequence: TGCGCCAGCAGCCAGGTCCTGAGGGCACCGCAGTTCTTC. Translation gives CASSQVLRAPQFF.

This chain joins TRBV28 and TRBJ1-2; D is ambiguous. Trimming stripped 9 bases from V and 5 bases from J, with 13 bases between. Germline CDR1 reads MDHEN; CDR2 reads SYDVKM. The CDR3 extends over 12 amino acids. CDR3 amino acids: CASQKSQYGYTF. DNA of the CDR3: TGTGCCAGTCAAAAGTCCCAGTATGGCTACACCTTC.

About this clone: The identical CDR3 is also encoded by other nucleotide sequences in the sample. The CDR3 reads CSARYSYEQYF. The CDR3 DNA sequence: TGCAGTGCTAGATACTCCTACGAGCAGTACTTC. This chain links TRBV20-1 with TRBJ2-7; no definite D call. The V end was cut by 2 bases, the J end by 0 bases, with 2 bases between. This CDR3 region has 11 residues. Germline CDR1 DFQATT, CDR2 SNEGSKA (reference sequence).

The chain recombines TRBV9 with TRBJ1-3; a possible D gene is TRBD1 (5 bases). The CDR3 sequence is 16 residues long. The ends were cut back, 0 bases at V and 1 base at J, with 11 bases in the middle. Germline CDR1 and CDR2: SGDLS and YYNGEE. CDR3 loop: CASSVEQRGSGNTIYF. In DNA form, the CDR3 reads TGTGCCAGCAGCGTAGAGCAGCGGGGGTCTGGAAACACCATATATTTT.

This chain uses TRBV25-1 with TRBJ2-5; D remains ambiguous. This CDR3 region has 12 residues. V lost 3 bases and J lost 6, with 8 bases in between. Per germline, CDR1 MGHDK and CDR2 SYGVNS. This chain's CDR3 is CASSDPTKTQYF. The CDR3 coding sequence is TGTGCCAGCAGTGACCCTACAAAGACCCAGTACTTC.

The chain joins TRBV7-3 to TRBJ2-1, with 9 bases aligning to TRBD1. The CDR3 has 15 residues. The germline gives CDR1 SGHTA, CDR2 FQGTGA. V shed 5 bases, J shed 3 bases, and the junction held 5 bases outside the gene matches. The CDR3 here is CASSPTGGGYNEQFF. DNA of the CDR3: TGTGCCAGCAGCCCCACAGGGGGCGGCTACAATGAGCAGTTCTTC.

V and J are TRBV28 and TRBJ2-5, with D possibly matching TRBD1 (6 bases). The J call may be wrong; the DNA end is better matched by TRBJ2-7. Germline lookup yields CDR1 MDHEN and CDR2 SYDVKM. The CDR3 loop spans 16 amino acids. CDR3 amino acids: CASRPRFVQGSYEQYF. As DNA, the CDR3 is TGTGCCAGCAGACCCCGGTTTGTACAGGGCTCCTACGAGCAGTACTTC.

To note about this clone: The same CDR3 can be traced to other DNA sequences in this sample. This sequence joins TRBV18 and TRBJ2-1, with 7 bases identical to TRBD1. The CDR3 has 15 amino acids. J gave up 3 bases and V 3 bases, and 5 bases lay outside the gene matches. Germline V lookup: CDR1 KGHSH, CDR2 LQKENI. CDR3: CASSPGQVSYNEQFF. The CDR3 DNA is TGTGCCAGCTCACCCGGACAGGTGAGCTACAATGAGCAGTTCTTC. Full variable domain (missing parts from reference TRBV18 and TRBJ2-1): NAGVMQNPRHLVRRRGQEARLRCSPMKGHSHVYWYRQLPEEGLKFMVYLQKENIIDESGMPKERFSAEFPKEGPSILRIQQVVRGDSAAYFCASSPGQVSYNEQFFGPGTRLTVL.

The chain uses TRBV28 and TRBJ2-1; 10 bases are shared with TRBD2. V lost 3 bases to trimming and J lost 5 bases; unmatched junction nucleotides: 7. Germline lookup yields CDR1 MDHEN and CDR2 SYDVKM. This CDR3 comprises 16 residues. The chain's CDR3 is CASSFLGTSANNEQFF. The CDR3 DNA follows: TGTGCCAGCAGTTTCCTGGGGACTAGCGCAAACAATGAGCAGTTCTTC.

The chain combines TRBV6-5 with TRBJ1-3; D not certain. Trimming took 2 bases from V and 0 from J, leaving 11 bases between them. CDR1 is MNHEY and CDR2 is SVGAGI in the germline V gene. The CDR3 length is 16 residues. CDR3 in DNA: TGTGCCAGCAGTTACAGACCGTCGAGCTCTGGAAACACCATATATTTT. This gives the protein CASSYRPSSSGNTIYF.

The CDR3, as DNA: TGTGCCAGCTCCCGGGACAGACCTTTACCCGGGTACTTC. This codes for CASSRDRPLPGYF. The chain uses TRBV27 and TRBJ2-7; 7 positions match TRBD1. Trimming cost V 8 bases and J 12 bases; bases outside gene matches: 16. The germline V gene has CDR1 MNHEY and CDR2 SMNVEV (reference sequence). This CDR3 contains 13 residues.

The chain combines TRBV13 with TRBJ2-7; TRBD1 matches at 8 bases. With 5 bases clipped from V and 8 bases from J, the junction kept 11 bases outside the gene matches. Germline V lookup: CDR1 PRHDT, CDR2 FYEKMQ (reference sequence). This CDR3 is 14 amino acids long. CDR3 protein: CASSLVGTGFKQYF. The CDR3 DNA reads TGTGCCAGCAGCCTAGTCGGGACAGGCTTCAAGCAGTACTTC. The full variable domain, in which reference TRBV13 and TRBJ2-7 provide the parts outside the CDR3, is AAGVIQSPRHLIKEKRETATLKCYPIPRHDTVYWYQQGPGQDPQFLISFYEKMQSDKGSIPDRFSAQQFSDYHSELNMSSLELGDSALYFCASSLVGTGFKQYFGPGTRLTVT.

The chain recombines TRBV5-1 with TRBJ2-1, with D possibly matching TRBD2 (5 bases). Trimming removed 3 bases from V and 4 bases from J, with 11 bases in between. Per the germline V gene, CDR1 is SGHRS and CDR2 is YFSETQ. The CDR3 is 14 residues long. The CDR3 region has the DNA TGCGCCAGCAGCTCCGAGAGCGGTTACAATGAGCAGTTCTTC. Translating gives CASSSESGYNEQFF.

On this clone: At the DNA level, this CDR3 is encoded by other sequences in the same sample as well. The rearrangement uses TRBV5-4 and TRBJ2-6; D ambiguous. Germline V gene data show CDR1 as SGHNT and CDR2 as YYREEE (reference sequence). The CDR3 runs 15 residues. The V gene lost 0 bases and the J gene lost 0 bases, with 4 bases spanning the gap. The CDR3: CASSLAASGANVLTF. The CDR3 DNA reads as TGTGCCAGCAGCTTGGCAGCCTCTGGGGCCAACGTCCTGACTTTC.

This chain joins TRBV6-5 and TRBJ1-2; D unclear. The germline V gene has CDR1 MNHEY and CDR2 SVGAGI. This CDR3 is 11 amino acids long. V was pared by 6 bases and J by 4 bases, with 6 bases between. The CDR3 loop reads CASRSSYGYTF. The CDR3 DNA sequence: TGTGCCAGCAGATCCTCCTATGGCTACACCTTC.

The V and J genes are TRBV29-1 and TRBJ1-3; D not certain. Per the germline V gene, CDR1 is SQVTM and CDR2 is ANQGSEA. The CDR3 runs to 11 residues. Trimming shortened V by 4 bases and J by 4 bases, and 5 bases separated the two germline ends. The CDR3, as DNA: TGCAGCGTTGGGGGAGGAAACACCATATATTTT. Translating it yields CSVGGGNTIYF.

With respect to this clone: The sample holds other DNA sequences that translate to the same CDR3. This chain connects TRBV9 to TRBJ2-2; 11 bases line up with TRBD2. Germline loops: CDR1 SGDLS, CDR2 YYNGEE. The CDR3 covers 17 residues. V shed 2 bases, J shed 2 bases, and the junction held 5 bases outside the gene matches. CDR3 protein: CASSVGTSGLNTGELFF. DNA for the CDR3: TGTGCCAGCAGCGTCGGGACTAGCGGCCTTAACACCGGGGAGCTGTTTTTT.

The CDR3 reads CASSLYTTRGRFAYEQYF. The DNA of the CDR3 is TGTGCCAGCAGTTTATATACTACCAGGGGGCGATTTGCCTACGAGCAGTACTTC. The V and J genes are TRBV27 and TRBJ2-7; 8 bases are a match to TRBD1. V dropped 1 base and J dropped 2; count of bases not matched to a gene: 13. Germline CDR1 reads MNHEY; CDR2 reads SMNVEV (reference sequence). The CDR3 length is 18 residues.

V and J are TRBV29-1 and TRBJ1-2, with D perhaps TRBD1 (5 bases). The V and J ends lost 6 bases and 3 bases respectively, with 20 bases between them. The CDR3 extends over 15 amino acids. Germline V CDR1 and CDR2: SQVTM, ANQGSEA. CDR3 residues: CSVSDGAGTDYGYTF. As DNA, the CDR3 is TGCAGCGTCTCCGATGGGGCAGGAACAGACTATGGCTACACCTTC.

The chain links TRBV5-1 to TRBJ2-1, with 11 bases matching TRBD2. This CDR3 has 19 residues. Germline V gene sequence: CDR1 SGHRS, CDR2 YFSETQ. After removal of 0 bases from V and 0 bases from J, the junction contained 8 bases not matched to a gene. The CDR3 nucleotides read TGCGCCAGCAGCTTGGTGGGGGGGACTAGCGGAAGCTCCTACAATGAGCAGTTCTTC. Its translation is CASSLVGGTSGSSYNEQFF.

J is TRBJ2-1 and V is TRBV6-4; 13 bases are shared with TRBD2. Germline V lookup: CDR1 MRHNA, CDR2 SNTAGT. The CDR3 extends over 16 amino acids. The V segment lost 4 bases and the J segment 4 bases; nucleotides outside the gene matches: 4. CDR3: CASSAGTSGTYNEQFF. CDR3 sequence (DNA): TGTGCCAGCAGTGCCGGGACTAGCGGGACGTACAATGAGCAGTTCTTC.

The rearrangement links TRBV29-1 to TRBJ1-3; tentatively, D is TRBD1 (5 bases). CDR3 length: 14 amino acids. Germline CDR1 and CDR2: SQVTM and ANQGSEA. Trimming left V 5 bases short and J 0 bases short, with 11 bases between. DNA for the CDR3: TGCAGCGTTCGGGGACTGAACTCTGGAAACACCATATATTTT. Amino acid sequence: CSVRGLNSGNTIYF. The variable domain in full, with the rest retrieved from reference TRBV29-1 and TRBJ1-3, is SAVISQKPSRDICQRGTSLTIQCQVDSQVTMMFWYRQQPGQSLTLIATANQGSEATYESGFVIDKFPISRPNLTFSTLTVSNMSPEDSSIYLCSVRGLNSGNTIYFGEGSWLTVV.

This chain connects TRBV27 to TRBJ2-7; 11 bases fit TRBD1. Losses at the gene ends were 3 bases for V and 4 bases for J; bases not matched to a gene: 5. The CDR3 contains 15 residues. Germline CDR1 MNHEY, CDR2 SMNVEV (reference sequence). Here the CDR3 DNA reads TGTGCCAGCAGTTTTGGGGGACAGGGGGGTTACGAGCAGTACTTC. This codes for CASSFGGQGGYEQYF.

The CDR3, as DNA: TGTGCCAGCAGTACAGGGAATGAAGGTCAGCCCCAGCATTTT. It specifies CASSTGNEGQPQHF. The V and J genes are TRBV6-6 and TRBJ1-5; possible D gene TRBD1, 6 bases. CDR3 length: 14 residues. Germline lookup yields CDR1 MNHNY and CDR2 SVGAGI (reference sequence). V was cut by 5 bases and J by 6 bases, with 14 bases left in between.

In nucleotides, the CDR3 is TGTGCCAGTAGTATTTTAGAAGGGCGGGCTTTCTTT. Translating it yields CASSILEGRAFF. V usage is TRBV19 and J usage is TRBJ1-1; D is undetermined. The CDR3 has 12 amino acids. Trimming cost V 3 bases and J 11 bases, with 13 bases left between them. CDR1 is LNHDA, CDR2 SQIVND, per germline (reference sequence).